One sample yielded the 27 T cell receptor beta chains listed below, sequenced in a study of PD-1 blockade in classical Hodgkin lymphoma. Specified time point: cycle 4 day 1 (C4D1), after less than 7 weeks of nivolumab. Brentuximab vedotin exposure varied among the patients, all of whom had relapsed after autologous stem cell transplantation. Data came from immunoSEQ multiplex PCR; TCRdb stores just in-frame clones and leaves some out. The sample has fewer than 95,000 clones; approximately 83% are singletons. The sequenced sample was peripheral blood mononuclear cells (PBMCs), obtained before the fourth cycle of nivolumab. The origin of the receptors is a human donor with classical Hodgkin lymphoma.

The J gene is TRBJ1-2, the V gene TRBV18; D possibly corresponds to TRBD1 (5 bases). The germline V gene has CDR1 KGHSH and CDR2 LQKENI. The CDR3 is 14 residues long. Deletions cut 3 bases from V and 5 bases from J, with 13 bases between. The CDR3 sequence is CASSPRQTDYGYTF. CDR3 coding DNA: TGTGCCAGCTCACCCCGACAGACCGATTATGGCTACACCTTC.

The count of this clone is one. The gene calls are TRBV10-3 and TRBJ2-7; tentatively, D is TRBD1 (6 bases). Trimming shortened V by 6 bases and J by 6 bases, and 21 bases separated the two germline ends. The germline V gene has CDR1 ENHRY and CDR2 SYGVKD. The CDR3 runs to 15 residues. The CDR3 coding sequence is TGTGCCATCAGCGTAACAGGGTTGAGCGACGGCGAGCAGTACTTC. As protein: CAISVTGLSDGEQYF.

The gene calls are TRBV21-1 and TRBJ2-5; the table gives TRBD2 as D, unverified against the DNA. TRBV21-1 is classified as a pseudogene. This CDR3 has 16 amino acids. The CDR3 DNA is TGTGCCAGCAGCAAAGCGCTCAAAGGGGAGGGAGAGACCCAGTACTTC. Residues: CASSKALKGEGETQYF.

The chain uses TRBV6-5 and TRBJ2-7; D is perhaps TRBD1 (6 bases). Trimming removed 8 bases from V and 2 bases from J, with 13 bases in between. The CDR3 runs to 13 residues. Germline V gives CDR1 MNHEY, CDR2 SVGAGI. The CDR3 region has the DNA TGTGCCAGCCGCCGGGACAACACCTACGAGCAGTACTTC. This translates into CASRRDNTYEQYF.

The rearrangement uses TRBV7-9 and TRBJ1-1; 7 positions agree with TRBD1. Germline CDR1 and CDR2: SEHNR and FQNEAQ (reference sequence). The CDR3 is made up of 16 amino acids. With V trimmed by 2 bases and J by 3 bases, 9 bases remained unmatched. CDR3 sequence (DNA): TGTGCCAGCAGCTTAAGTAGTGACAGGGAATACACTGAAGCTTTCTTT. It is translated as CASSLSSDREYTEAFF. Together with reference TRBV7-9 and TRBJ1-1, the CDR3 gives the full variable domain: DTGVSQNPRHKITKRGQNVTFRCDPISEHNRLYWYRQTLGQGPEFLTYFQNEAQLEKSRLLSDRFSAERPKGSFSTLEIQRTEQGDSAMYLCASSLSSDREYTEAFFGQGTRLTVV.

V is TRBV7-2 and J is TRBJ1-4; a weak D match, TRBD1 (6 bases). V gave up 5 bases and J gave up 5 bases, with 15 bases separating them. CDR3 length: 15 amino acids. In germline, CDR1 is SGHTA, CDR2 FQGNSA. In DNA form, the CDR3 reads TGTGCCAGCAGCATCCAGGGAACAGGGAATGAAAAACTGTTTTTT. Its protein product is CASSIQGTGNEKLFF.

The table lists this clone with a count of one. The J gene is TRBJ2-7, the V gene TRBV2; tentative D call: TRBD1 (6 bases). The CDR3 has 12 residues. Looked up from germline, CDR1 is SNHLY and CDR2 is FYNNEI. V was clipped by 6 bases and J by 3 bases, with 9 bases between them. The CDR3 spells CASRRDIYEQYF. The CDR3 DNA follows: TGTGCCAGCAGAAGGGACATCTACGAGCAGTACTTC.

This clone was counted once. The chain recombines TRBV19 with TRBJ1-5; 8 bases are shared with TRBD1. V was pared by 8 bases and J by 2 bases, with 8 bases of the junction left unmatched. From germline, CDR1 is LNHDA and CDR2 SQIVND (reference sequence). The CDR3 totals 15 residues. CDR3 sequence: CASAQGGYGNQPQHF. CDR3 sequence (DNA): TGTGCCAGTGCACAGGGGGGGTACGGCAATCAGCCCCAGCATTTT.

This clone was observed once. A junction boundary mismatches the germline segment, possibly from a read error. The rearrangement joins TRBV30 to TRBJ1-3; D gene uncertain. From germline, CDR1 is GTSNPN and CDR2 SVGIG (reference sequence). This CDR3 is 11 amino acids long. The CDR3 here is CAWSVGDTIYF. DNA of the CDR3: TGTGCCTGGAGTGTTGGAGACACCATATATTTT.

The rearrangement uses TRBV6-5 and TRBJ2-7, with 12 positions matching TRBD2. The CDR3 is 13 residues long. Germline loops: CDR1 MNHEY, CDR2 SVGAGI. J lost 7 bases, V lost 6 bases, and 4 bases had no gene match. The CDR3 sequence: CASSPGLAGEQYF. The CDR3 DNA follows: TGTGCCAGCAGCCCCGGACTAGCGGGGGAGCAGTACTTC.

The chain recombines TRBV10-3 with TRBJ2-3; unclear D gene. Germline loops: CDR1 ENHRY, CDR2 SYGVKD. V shed 4 bases and J shed 1 base, with 6 bases lying between them. This CDR3 has 13 amino acids. In DNA form, the CDR3 reads TGTGCCATCAGTGTTCTCGGCACAGATACGCAGTATTTT. Translated, it gives CAISVLGTDTQYF.

The chain recombines TRBV4-1 with TRBJ2-3; the D is unclear. The V gene lost 3 bases and the J gene lost 0 bases, with 13 bases spanning the gap. Germline values: CDR1 MGHRA, CDR2 YSYEKL. The CDR3 covers 16 residues. The CDR3 loop reads CASSHGFGSSTDTQYF. The CDR3 DNA sequence: TGCGCCAGCAGCCACGGATTTGGGTCTAGCACAGATACGCAGTATTTT.

V usage is TRBV7-2 and J usage is TRBJ1-1, with a possible D match to TRBD1 (5 bases). This CDR3 contains 15 residues. The germline gives CDR1 SGHTA, CDR2 FQGNSA. Trimming took off 1 base at V and 1 base at J, with 10 bases between the two ends. CDR3 residues: CASSLGLGENTEAFF. The CDR3 nucleotides read TGTGCCAGCAGCTTAGGGTTGGGGGAGAACACTGAAGCTTTCTTT. The whole variable domain, filled in from reference TRBV7-2 and TRBJ1-1, reads GAGVSQSPSNKVTEKGKDVELRCDPISGHTALYWYRQSLGQGLEFLIYFQGNSAPDKSGLPSDRFSAERTGGSVSTLTIQRTQQEDSAVYLCASSLGLGENTEAFFGQGTRLTVV.

A word on this clone: In the same sample, other DNA sequences code for this CDR3. The chain couples TRBV2 to TRBJ2-7; D uncertain. The ends were cut back, 5 bases at V and 2 bases at J, with 4 bases in the middle. CDR1 is SNHLY and CDR2 is FYNNEI in the germline V gene. The CDR3 spans 11 residues. The CDR3 protein is CASSRTYEQYF. In nucleotides, the CDR3 is TGTGCCAGCAGTAGGACCTACGAGCAGTACTTC.

The chain links TRBV6-4 to TRBJ2-7, with 12 nucleotides matching TRBD2. The V segment lost 3 bases and the J segment 6 bases; nucleotides outside the gene matches: 0. Germline loops: CDR1 MRHNA, CDR2 SNTAGT. This CDR3 region has 13 residues. The CDR3 reads CASSETSGSEQYF. CDR3 bases: TGTGCCAGCAGTGAGACTAGCGGGAGCGAGCAGTACTTC.

The chain has TRBV19 and TRBJ2-5; 9 nucleotides agree with TRBD1. There are 17 residues in the CDR3. In germline, CDR1 is LNHDA, CDR2 SQIVND (reference sequence). Germline trimming cut 6 bases from V and 7 bases from J; bases unmatched to any gene: 18. CDR3: CASSPTGQGPPGWTQYF. The CDR3 bases are TGTGCCAGTAGCCCAACCGGACAGGGGCCACCGGGATGGACCCAGTACTTC. The complete variable domain, with remaining parts taken from reference TRBV19 and TRBJ2-5, reads DGGITQSPKYLFRKEGQNVTLSCEQNLNHDAMYWYRQDPGQGLRLIYYSQIVNDFQKGDIAEGYSVSREKKESFPLTVTSAQKNPTAFYLCASSPTGQGPPGWTQYFGPGTRLLVL.

CDR3 sequence: CASMGTVSYNEQFF. The CDR3 DNA reads as TGTGCCAGTATGGGGACAGTCTCCTACAATGAGCAGTTCTTC. V and J are TRBV19 and TRBJ2-1; the match to TRBD1 covers 7 bases. The CDR3 totals 14 residues. J was trimmed by 0 bases and V by 7 bases; bases with no gene match: 3. The germline gives CDR1 LNHDA, CDR2 SQIVND (reference sequence).

The V gene is TRBV5-6, the J gene TRBJ2-6; D gene unclear. The CDR3 is made up of 18 amino acids. Germline V gene sequence: CDR1 SGHDT, CDR2 YYEEEE. V dropped 2 bases and J dropped 0 bases, with 15 bases sitting between them. CDR3 loop: CASSFGQAILSGANVLTF. The CDR3 nucleotides are TGTGCCAGCAGCTTTGGGCAGGCAATACTCTCTGGGGCCAACGTCCTGACTTTC.

This clone occurred once. The rearrangement links TRBV18 to TRBJ2-3; 9 bases match TRBD2. Per the germline V gene, CDR1 is KGHSH and CDR2 is LQKENI. This CDR3 is 17 amino acids long. Trimming at V came to 2 bases and at J to 1 base, leaving 7 bases not matched to a gene. This chain's CDR3 is CASSPTRTSERTDTQYF. Written as DNA, the CDR3 is TGTGCCAGCTCACCAACACGGACTAGCGAGCGCACAGATACGCAGTATTTT. Full variable domain (rest looked up from reference TRBV18 and TRBJ2-3): NAGVMQNPRHLVRRRGQEARLRCSPMKGHSHVYWYRQLPEEGLKFMVYLQKENIIDESGMPKERFSAEFPKEGPSILRIQQVVRGDSAAYFCASSPTRTSERTDTQYFGPGTRLTVL.

This clone showed up just a few times. This chain links TRBV5-4 with TRBJ1-1; TRBD1 aligns across 8 bases. CDR3 size: 15 residues. Germline trimming cut 6 bases from V and 2 bases from J; bases unmatched to any gene: 9. Germline V gives CDR1 SGHNT, CDR2 YYREEE (reference sequence). The CDR3 protein is CASTRQGNINTEAFF. CDR3 nucleotides: TGTGCCAGCACGAGACAGGGGAACATTAACACTGAAGCTTTCTTT.

This chain connects TRBV15 to TRBJ2-7; no reliable D call. The germline V gene has CDR1 LNHNV and CDR2 YYDKDF (reference sequence). The V gene lost 0 bases and the J gene lost 7 bases, with 13 bases spanning the gap. CDR3 size: 14 residues. Here the CDR3 reads CATSRDRPVGEQYF. The CDR3 DNA reads as TGTGCCACCAGCAGAGATAGGCCGGTGGGGGAGCAGTACTTC.

The rearrangement uses TRBV6-6 and TRBJ1-5, with 7 bases matching TRBD1. J gave up 7 bases and V 3 bases, and 6 bases lay outside the gene matches. The CDR3 is 14 residues long. The germline gives CDR1 MNHNY, CDR2 SVGAGI (reference sequence). The CDR3 DNA reads TGTGCCAGCAGTTATCGGCCCAGGGGGCAGCCCCAGCATTTT. Residues: CASSYRPRGQPQHF.

The rearrangement uses TRBV9 and TRBJ2-1; no reliable D call. The V end was cut by 0 bases, the J end by 0 bases, with 13 bases between. The CDR3 contains 17 residues. CDR1 SGDLS and CDR2 YYNGEE come from the germline V gene. Written as DNA, the CDR3 is TGTGCCAGCAGCGTAGATTTGGGGTACAGCTCCTACAATGAGCAGTTCTTC. Protein: CASSVDLGYSSYNEQFF.

This rearrangement joins TRBV11-3 to TRBJ2-2; the D gene is possibly TRBD2 (6 bases). The V and J ends lost 3 bases and 0 bases respectively, with 8 bases between them. Germline CDR1 SGHNT, CDR2 YENEEA. This CDR3 region has 15 residues. CDR3 nucleotide sequence: TGTGCCAGCAGCTTCCGGGACTCGAACACCGGGGAGCTGTTTTTT. Amino acid sequence: CASSFRDSNTGELFF.

This clone was observed a single time. The rearrangement uses TRBV30 and TRBJ2-3; no reliable D call. V lost 2 bases and J lost 5, with 8 bases in between. Germline loops: CDR1 GTSNPN, CDR2 SVGIG (reference sequence). This CDR3 is built from 12 residues. DNA for the CDR3: TGTGCCTGGAGTACATCGGGAGATACGCAGTATTTT. It yields the protein CAWSTSGDTQYF.

The V and J genes are TRBV27 and TRBJ1-1; 11 bases agree with TRBD1. Germline V gives CDR1 MNHEY, CDR2 SMNVEV (reference sequence). There are 13 residues in the CDR3. J was trimmed by 10 bases and V by 4 bases; bases with no gene match: 5. The CDR3 protein is CASSYGQGAGAFF. DNA for the CDR3: TGTGCCAGCAGTTATGGACAGGGGGCCGGAGCTTTCTTT.

This chain links TRBV30 with TRBJ2-2; no clear D. V shed 2 bases and J shed 0 bases, with 13 bases lying between them. CDR3 length: 16 residues. CDR1 is GTSNPN and CDR2 is SVGIG in the germline V gene (reference sequence). The CDR3 coding sequence is TGTGCCTGGAGTCGAAGCAGACGAGCGAACACCGGGGAGCTGTTTTTT. The encoded protein is CAWSRSRRANTGELFF.